This T cell receptor beta chain was profiled in a study of regulatory T cells in long-lasting Graves disease. For this clonotype: The antigen is not known.

Time point meaning: newly diagnosed GD, antithyroid drugs for less than 3 months. Construction of the TCR library relied on RNA isolated from PBMCs. To make TCR beta libraries, researchers used iRepertoire HTBI primers and Arm-PCR of CDR3 regions. TCRdb passed the multiplex PCR reads through MiXCR, listing each CDR3 protein once. This repertoire shows 500,000 or so distinct CDR3 sequences, 15% to 20% found once; its top ten account for 9% to 15%. Study results and limitations: Lower TCR diversity characterized persistent Graves' patients relative to newly diagnosed patients.

The germline gives CDR1 MGHRA, CDR2 YSYEKL. This CDR3 has 13 residues. The germline V and J ends were trimmed by 2 bases and 0 bases, with 3 bases remaining between them. These same records also appear under a second study, on T cells in Graves' hyperthyroidism and ophthalmopathy. From that paper: Ophthalmopathy prediction by the model preceded onset by a median approximately six months.

The clonotype originates from a man in his forties or fifties with Graves disease. Sequenced material: peripheral blood mononuclear cells (PBMCs), taken at new diagnosis, from a patient treated with antithyroid drugs. The chain is built from TRBV4-1 and TRBJ2-3; no clear D gene. The CDR3 bases are TGCGCCAGCAGCCAACTCAGCACAGATACGCAGTATTTT. This sequence encodes CASSQLSTDTQYF.